Listed here are 18 T cell receptor beta chains from one sample, sequenced in a study of blood T cell repertoires in COVID-19. TCRdb's copy holds only in-frame clones and misses some; the assay was immunoSEQ multiplex PCR. The data contain some 70,000 clones, 86% of them singletons. The sequenced sample was peripheral blood. The receptors were gathered from a man between 25 and 39 years old with acute or convalescent COVID-19.

The V gene is TRBV4-1, the J gene TRBJ2-7; TRBD1 matches at 9 bases. J was trimmed by 1 base and V by 5 bases; bases with no gene match: 3. The CDR3 extends over 14 amino acids. The germline CDR1 and CDR2 sequences are MGHRA and YSYEKL. The DNA of the CDR3 is TGCGCCAGCAGCACCGGGACAGGGTCCTACGAGCAGTACTTC. The encoded protein is CASSTGTGSYEQYF.

This chain links TRBV27 with TRBJ2-2; 10 nucleotides agree with TRBD2. The CDR3 is 15 residues long. CDR1 and CDR2 (germline): MNHEY, SMNVEV (reference sequence). The V segment lost 1 base and the J segment 6 bases; nucleotides outside the gene matches: 2. The CDR3 here is CASSLWLAGAGELFF. CDR3 DNA sequence: TGTGCCAGCAGTTTATGGCTAGCGGGAGCCGGGGAGCTGTTTTTT.

The rearrangement uses TRBV7-9 and TRBJ2-7; 12 positions agree with TRBD2. The germline gives CDR1 SEHNR, CDR2 FQNEAQ (reference sequence). This CDR3 has 15 amino acids. With 5 bases clipped from V and 1 base from J, the junction kept 3 bases outside the gene matches. The chain's CDR3 is CASSQGTSGSYEQYF. The CDR3, as DNA: TGTGCCAGCAGCCAAGGGACTAGCGGGTCCTACGAGCAGTACTTC.

DNA of the CDR3: TGTGCCAGCAGCCAAGTCTGGGCAGGGAGGGACAATGAGCAGTTCTTC. Encoded protein: CASSQVWAGRDNEQFF. The genes are TRBV3-1 (or the pseudogene TRBV3-2) and TRBJ2-1; 7 bases agree with TRBD2. Germline lookup yields CDR1 LGHDT and CDR2 YNNKEL (reference sequence). V lost 1 base and J lost 5; bases outside the gene matches: 8. The length of the CDR3 is 16 residues.

Turning to this clone: At one end, the junction sequence differs from germline, possibly due to a read error. The chain combines TRBV5-4 with TRBJ2-7, with a weak D call TRBD2 (6 bases). CDR3 length equals 15 residues. Germline lookup yields CDR1 SGHNT and CDR2 YYREEE (reference sequence). CDR3 in amino acids: CASSLASPIAGSRSF. CDR3 DNA sequence: TGTGCCAGCAGCTTGGCCTCCCCTATAGCCGGGAGCCGTTCCTTC.

V and J are TRBV30 and TRBJ1-4, with D perhaps TRBD1 (6 bases). This CDR3 has 14 amino acids. Germline CDR1 reads GTSNPN; CDR2 reads SVGIG (reference sequence). Trimming shortened V by 4 bases and J by 3 bases, and 12 bases separated the two germline ends. Written as DNA, the CDR3 is TGTGCCTGGAATCAGGGGCAAGCTAATGAAAAACTGTTTTTT. It yields the protein CAWNQGQANEKLFF.

The chain combines TRBV11-2 with TRBJ1-2, with 7 bases identical to TRBD1. The CDR3 is 15 amino acids. J gave up 8 bases and V 0 bases, and 9 bases lay outside the gene matches. Germline CDR1 reads SGHAT; CDR2 reads FQNNGV. The CDR3 DNA reads TGTGCCAGCAGCTTAGACTTCGCCGGGACAGCAGGCTACACCTTC. Amino acid sequence: CASSLDFAGTAGYTF.

Comment on this clone: The junction differs from germline at one of its ends, possibly a read error. V and J are TRBV5-1 and TRBJ2-7; a weak D match, TRBD1 (5 bases). The CDR3 length is 11 residues. Per germline, CDR1 SGHRS and CDR2 YFSETQ. CDR3 sequence (DNA): TGCGCCAGCAGCAGGGGTGCAGATCGAAACTTC. Protein product: CASSRGADRNF.

V usage is TRBV5-4 and J usage is TRBJ1-1; D possibly corresponds to TRBD1 (5 bases). Germline V gene data show CDR1 as SGHNT and CDR2 as YYREEE (reference sequence). The CDR3 runs to 14 residues. V was trimmed by 0 bases and J by 5 bases, leaving 11 bases between them. The CDR3 is CASSLVAGDTEAFF. The CDR3 nucleotides read TGTGCCAGCAGCTTGGTTGCGGGGGATACTGAAGCTTTCTTT.

The chain recombines TRBV7-9 with TRBJ2-1, with 10 bases identical to TRBD2. J gave up 3 bases and V 4 bases, and 12 bases lay outside the gene matches. Looked up from germline, CDR1 is SEHNR and CDR2 is FQNEAQ (reference sequence). CDR3 size: 18 residues. CDR3 coding DNA: TGTGCCAGCAGCTCACGTGGGGGTTCTAGCGGGAGCTACAATGAGCAGTTCTTC. This encodes CASSSRGGSSGSYNEQFF.

The chain has TRBV7-9 and TRBJ2-7; TRBD2 agrees at 9 bases. The trim removed 0 bases at V and 1 base at J, leaving 4 bases unmatched. The CDR3 is 16 residues long. Germline CDR1 SEHNR, CDR2 FQNEAQ (reference sequence). The CDR3 bases are TGTGCCAGCAGCTTAGCGAGGACTAGCGCTTCCTACGAGCAGTACTTC. Translation: CASSLARTSASYEQYF. Together with reference TRBV7-9 and TRBJ2-7, the CDR3 gives the full variable domain: DTGVSQNPRHKITKRGQNVTFRCDPISEHNRLYWYRQTLGQGPEFLTYFQNEAQLEKSRLLSDRFSAERPKGSFSTLEIQRTEQGDSAMYLCASSLARTSASYEQYFGPGTRLTVT.

This chain connects TRBV6-5 to TRBJ2-7; 12 bases fit TRBD2. V dropped 4 bases and J dropped 1; count of bases not matched to a gene: 5. The germline V gene has CDR1 MNHEY and CDR2 SVGAGI. The CDR3 loop spans 16 amino acids. In DNA, the CDR3 is TGTGCCAGCAGTTTATGGACTAGCGGGACGTCCTACGAGCAGTACTTC. Protein: CASSLWTSGTSYEQYF.

The chain employs TRBV28 and TRBJ2-5; D is ambiguous. Looked up from germline, CDR1 is MDHEN and CDR2 is SYDVKM. There are 11 residues in the CDR3. Trimming took off 10 bases at V and 9 bases at J, with 15 bases between the two ends. As DNA, the CDR3 is TGTGCCACCGCTATCGATAGCCCCCAGTACTTC. Translation: CATAIDSPQYF.

This chain uses TRBV2 with TRBJ2-7; D perhaps matches TRBD2 (6 bases). Germline CDR1 reads SNHLY; CDR2 reads FYNNEI. CDR3 length: 14 residues. Trimming took off 8 bases at V and 0 bases at J, with 14 bases between the two ends. The CDR3 region is CASSERRDSYEQYF. CDR3 coding DNA: TGTGCCAGCTCTGAGAGGCGGGACTCCTACGAGCAGTACTTC.

This sequence joins TRBV4-3 and TRBJ2-7, with TRBD2 matching 11 bases. The V segment lost 1 base and the J segment 4 bases; nucleotides outside the gene matches: 12. This CDR3 is built from 18 residues. Germline CDR1 and CDR2: LGHNA and YSLEER. The CDR3 loop reads CASSQGVFGTSGNYEQYF. CDR3 coding DNA: TGCGCCAGCAGCCAAGGAGTGTTTGGGACTAGCGGAAATTACGAGCAGTACTTC.

The chain recombines TRBV11-2 with TRBJ2-3, with TRBD2 identical over 9 bases. After removal of 1 base from V and 6 bases from J, the junction contained 5 bases not matched to a gene. Germline V gene data show CDR1 as SGHAT and CDR2 as FQNNGV. The CDR3 runs 15 residues. The CDR3, as DNA: TGTGCCAGCAGCTTAGTGGTAGCGGGAGTGGATACGCAGTATTTT. This translates into CASSLVVAGVDTQYF.

The chain couples TRBV5-1 to TRBJ2-1; 8 bases are shared with TRBD1. CDR3 size: 15 residues. The germline V gene encodes CDR1 SGHRS and CDR2 YFSETQ. The junction had 10 bases not matched to a gene; V was cut back by 3 bases and J by 8 bases. CDR3: CASSSTGTGFDEQFF. The CDR3, as DNA: TGCGCCAGCAGCTCTACAGGGACAGGATTCGATGAGCAGTTCTTC.

The chain recombines TRBV27 with TRBJ1-5, with 7 positions matching TRBD1. Trimming cost V 6 bases and J 3 bases; bases outside gene matches: 8. In germline, CDR1 is MNHEY, CDR2 SMNVEV (reference sequence). The CDR3 contains 15 residues. The CDR3 loop is CASSTDRFTNQPQHF. The CDR3 DNA sequence: TGTGCCAGCAGCACGGACAGGTTTACCAATCAGCCCCAGCATTTT.